Listed below are T cell receptor beta chains from one sample, sequenced in a study of cytomegalovirus exposure and HLA in healthy donors. Method: immunoSEQ multiplex PCR; TCRdb's copy keeps in-frame clones and lacks some. The sample has approximately 150,000 clones, under 75% seen once; the top ten hold about 7.1%. The sample was PBMCs. All receptors derive from a woman aged 55-70 years in good health and CMV-seropositive. Both conserved end residues are part of each CDR3. D genes are given only for firm matches. Clone size is shown for a subset of rows, as once, few, many or a class of expanded clone.

d_gene	j_gene	abundance	v_gene	CDR3aa	CDR3nt
.	TRBJ1-5	.	TRBV19	CASRGEAGYSNQPQHF	TGTGCCAGTAGAGGCGAGGCGGGTTATAGCAATCAGCCCCAGCATTTT
.	TRBJ2-7	.	TRBV4-3	CASSQDQGYEQYF	TGCGCCAGCAGCCAAGATCAGGGGTACGAGCAGTACTTC
.	TRBJ1-2	.	TRBV6-5	CASSGGTETTYGYTF	TGTGCCAGCAGTGGCGGGACGGAGACTACCTATGGCTACACCTTC
TRBD1	TRBJ2-3	.	TRBV4-3	CASSQTGGLSTDTQYF	TGCGCCAGCAGCCAAACAGGGGGACTTAGCACAGATACGCAGTATTTT
.	TRBJ2-1	.	TRBV6-5	CASTSLSYNEQFF	TGTGCCAGCACTAGTTTGTCCTACAATGAGCAGTTCTTC
.	TRBJ2-1	.	TRBV4-1	CASSQGGMTGNEQFF	TGCGCCAGCAGCCAAGGGGGTATGACGGGGAATGAGCAGTTCTTC
TRBD1	TRBJ2-5	once	TRBV28	CASNPPQGKGQGAETQYF	TGTGCCAGCAACCCCCCGCAAGGAAAAGGACAGGGGGCAGAGACCCAGTACTTC
.	TRBJ2-1	few	TRBV10-3	CAISGAGTGEGLALNEQFF	TGTGCCATCAGTGGGGCCGGGACAGGGGAGGGACTAGCGTTAAATGAGCAGTTCTTC
TRBD1	TRBJ1-1	many	TRBV13	CASSPRTGERVTEAFF	TGTGCCAGCAGCCCAAGGACAGGGGAGAGGGTCACTGAAGCTTTCTTT
.	TRBJ2-1	.	TRBV10-3	CAISESYSGASYNEQFF	TGTGCCATCAGTGAATCCTACTCGGGAGCGTCCTACAATGAGCAGTTCTTC
TRBD2	TRBJ2-2	few	TRBV7-2	CASSQVAGSWAGELFF	TGTGCCAGCAGCCAAGTAGCGGGGAGTTGGGCCGGGGAGCTGTTTTTT
TRBD1	TRBJ2-6	once	TRBV7-9	CASSRPDRPIDSGANVLTF	TGTGCCAGCAGCCGCCCGGACAGGCCTATTGACTCTGGGGCCAACGTCCTGACTTTC
.	TRBJ2-3	.	TRBV30	CASTAGWSADTQYF	TGTGCCTCCACCGCGGGATGGTCCGCAGATACGCAGTATTTT
.	TRBJ1-3	.	TRBV13	CASSLPDSGNTIYF	TGTGCCAGCAGCTTACCGGACAGTGGAAACACCATATATTTT
TRBD2	TRBJ2-1	.	TRBV10-3	CATAPGGLAGGPRYNEQFF	TGTGCCACGGCCCCAGGGGGACTAGCGGGAGGGCCGAGATACAATGAGCAGTTCTTC
.	TRBJ1-5	few	TRBV6-5	CASSRGSNQPQHF	TGTGCCAGCAGCCGGGGGAGCAATCAGCCCCAGCATTTT
.	TRBJ1-2	.	TRBV23-1	CASSQSLGREVVFYGYTF	TGCGCCAGCAGTCAATCGTTGGGCAGGGAGGTCGTTTTCTATGGCTACACCTTC
TRBD2	TRBJ2-7	.	TRBV7-2	CASSPGGNTYEQYF	TGTGCCAGCAGCCCCGGGGGGAATACCTACGAGCAGTACTTC
.	TRBJ1-1	.	TRBV18	CASSPTSGTEAFF	TGTGCCAGCTCACCAACGTCGGGGACTGAAGCTTTCTTT
TRBD1	TRBJ2-4	.	TRBV5-1	CASSRDREDIQYF	TGCGCCAGCAGTCGGGACAGGGAGGACATTCAGTACTTC
TRBD2	TRBJ2-5	once	TRBV9	CASSFSGFQETQYF	TGTGCCAGCAGCTTTAGCGGGTTCCAAGAGACCCAGTACTTC
.	TRBJ2-3	.	TRBV9	CASSVGGAGTDTQYF	TGTGCCAGCAGCGTGGGGGGAGCCGGCACAGATACGCAGTATTTT
.	TRBJ1-3	.	TRBV30	CAWSLQGAGNTIYF	TGTGCCTGGAGTCTCCAGGGTGCTGGAAACACCATATATTTT
.	TRBJ1-2	.	TRBV7-6	CASSLAPTGPYGYTF	TGTGCCAGCAGCTTAGCCCCGACAGGACCTTATGGCTACACCTTC
.	TRBJ2-7	.	TRBV20-1	CSARSSDEQYF	TGCAGTGCTCGGTCATCGGACGAGCAGTACTTC
.	TRBJ1-2	.	TRBV6-5	CASSYGQPNYGYTF	TGTGCCAGCAGTTACGGACAACCTAACTATGGCTACACCTTC
.	TRBJ2-5	.	TRBV11-2	CASSDSRGGETQYF	TGTGCCAGCAGCGATTCTCGTGGGGGGGAGACCCAGTACTTC
.	TRBJ2-7	.	TRBV7-2	CASRGGGTYEQYF	TGTGCCAGCAGAGGGGGAGGGACCTACGAGCAGTACTTC
.	TRBJ1-1	few	TRBV27	CASSSEGTEAFF	TGTGCCAGCAGTTCGGAGGGCACTGAAGCTTTCTTT
.	TRBJ1-4	.	TRBV12-1	CASSFPRHLTNEKLFF	TGTGCCAGCAGCTTTCCCCGACACCTAACTAATGAAAAACTGTTTTTT
.	TRBJ1-2	.	TRBV7-2	CASSLEAAGRKGYTF	TGTGCCAGCAGCTTAGAGGCGGCAGGGAGGAAAGGCTACACCTTC
TRBD2	TRBJ2-5	.	TRBV29-1	CSVGPGRAWETQYF	TGCAGCGTAGGCCCGGGGAGGGCCTGGGAGACCCAGTACTTC
.	TRBJ2-2	.	TRBV7-3	CASSFERPPAGELFF	TGTGCCAGCAGCTTCGAGCGGCCCCCCGCCGGGGAGCTGTTTTTT
.	TRBJ2-1	.	TRBV28	CASSVGGVYNEQFF	TGTGCCAGCAGTGTCGGCGGGGTGTACAATGAGCAGTTCTTC
.	TRBJ2-7	few	TRBV5-1	CASSQDSTYEQYF	TGCGCCAGCAGCCAGGACTCCACCTACGAGCAGTACTTC
.	TRBJ2-1	.	TRBV28	CASRTGGTDTYNEQFF	TGTGCCAGCAGAACCGGGGGAACTGATACCTACAATGAGCAGTTCTTC
.	TRBJ2-2	.	TRBV5-4	CASSKDLEADNTGELFF	TGTGCCAGCAGCAAGGACTTGGAAGCGGATAACACCGGGGAGCTGTTTTTT
.	TRBJ2-1	.	TRBV10-1	CASSEGPGKNEQFF	TGCGCCAGCAGTGAAGGACCCGGGAAGAATGAGCAGTTCTTC
TRBD1	TRBJ2-1	.	TRBV28	CASSLASSGGWSYNEQFF	TGTGCCAGCAGTTTGGCGTCCTCAGGGGGATGGTCCTACAATGAGCAGTTCTTC
.	TRBJ2-3	.	TRBV9	CASSGGGMSTDTQYF	TGTGCCAGCAGCGGGGGCGGCATGAGCACAGATACGCAGTATTTT
.	TRBJ1-5	.	TRBV28	CASSDRYNQPQHF	TGTGCCAGCAGTGACAGATACAATCAGCCCCAGCATTTT
TRBD1	TRBJ1-3	few	TRBV28	CASRGQKPSAGNTIYF	TGTGCCAGCAGGGGACAGAAACCTTCGGCTGGAAACACCATATATTTT
.	TRBJ2-5	.	TRBV2	CASSGDWKETQYF	TGTGCCAGCAGTGGGGACTGGAAAGAGACCCAGTACTTC
TRBD2	TRBJ2-3	.	TRBV2	CASSASTSVGDTQYF	TGTGCCAGCAGTGCATCGACTAGCGTTGGAGATACGCAGTATTTT
TRBD2	TRBJ2-1	.	TRBV27	CASSFLPLAGENEQFF	TGTGCCAGCAGTTTCCTTCCCCTAGCGGGAGAGAATGAGCAGTTCTTC
TRBD1	TRBJ2-7	.	TRBV5-1	CASSPGTAGAYEQYF	TGCGCCAGCAGCCCCGGGACAGCAGGGGCCTACGAGCAGTACTTC
TRBD2	TRBJ2-7	.	TRBV18	CASSLAGSDEQYF	TGTGCCAGCTCACTAGCGGGATCGGACGAGCAGTACTTC
.	TRBJ1-2	.	TRBV29-1	CSVHTEGGNYTF	TGCAGCGTTCACACGGAAGGGGGTAACTACACCTTC
TRBD1	TRBJ1-3	.	TRBV5-1	CASSLAGTVGNTIYF	TGCGCCAGCAGCCTGGCCGGGACAGTGGGAAACACCATATATTTT
TRBD2	TRBJ2-7	.	TRBV28	CASRLAGGPIEQYF	TGTGCCAGCAGATTAGCGGGAGGGCCCATCGAGCAGTACTTC